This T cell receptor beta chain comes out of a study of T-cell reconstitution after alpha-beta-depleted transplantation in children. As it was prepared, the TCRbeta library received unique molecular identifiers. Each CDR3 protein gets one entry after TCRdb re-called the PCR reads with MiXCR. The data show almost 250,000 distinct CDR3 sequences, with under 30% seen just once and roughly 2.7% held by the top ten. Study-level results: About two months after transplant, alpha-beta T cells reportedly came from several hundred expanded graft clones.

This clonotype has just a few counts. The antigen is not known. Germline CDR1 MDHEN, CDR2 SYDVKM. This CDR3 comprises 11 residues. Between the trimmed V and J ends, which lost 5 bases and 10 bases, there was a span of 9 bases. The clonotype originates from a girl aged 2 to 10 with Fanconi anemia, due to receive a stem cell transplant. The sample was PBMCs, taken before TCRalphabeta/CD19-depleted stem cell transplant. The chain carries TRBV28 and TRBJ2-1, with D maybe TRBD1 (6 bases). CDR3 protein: CASSRQVEQFF. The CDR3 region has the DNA TGTGCCAGCAGTCGACAGGTCGAGCAGTTCTTC.